This paragraph covers one T cell receptor beta chain sequence. This entry comes from a study of blood T cell repertoires in COVID-19. The overall study: Samples taken during acute and convalescent COVID-19 were collected in the United States, Italy and Spain. PBMCs, B-cell-depleted T cells, or T cells were the source of the cDNA or gDNA that made up the material.

Per the original data handling: It was from reference gene primer amplification that nucleated cell counts were estimated. Assay used: immunoSEQ multiplex PCR; TCRdb lists only in-frame clones, some missing. The DNA gave D and trimming, while V, J and clone size come from that table. The table records about 380,000 clones, 85% of them present only once. Sequenced input: peripheral blood. The receptor's source is a woman between 18 and 29 years old with acute or convalescent COVID-19.

This CDR3 is CASSMGAANTEAFF. The CDR3 region has the DNA TGTGCCAGTAGTATGGGGGCCGCAAACACTGAAGCTTTCTTT. V gene TRBV19 combines with J gene TRBJ1-1; D is perhaps TRBD1 (6 bases). Germline values: CDR1 LNHDA, CDR2 SQIVND (reference sequence). The CDR3 length is 14 residues. The ends were cut back, 3 bases at V and 2 bases at J, with 10 bases in the middle. Drawing the rest from reference TRBV19 and TRBJ1-1, the complete variable domain is DGGITQSPKYLFRKEGQNVTLSCEQNLNHDAMYWYRQDPGQGLRLIYYSQIVNDFQKGDIAEGYSVSREKKESFPLTVTSAQKNPTAFYLCASSMGAANTEAFFGQGTRLTVV.